The 13 T cell receptor beta chains in this list originate from one sample, sequenced in a study of T cell responses to AZD1222 COVID-19 vaccine. The method was immunoSEQ multiplex PCR; TCRdb's version includes in-frame clones alone and lacks a portion of them. This sample's clone table lists around 140,000 clones. The material sequenced was peripheral blood. The receptor source for this set is an adult in good health.

The chain recombines TRBV28 with TRBJ1-2; no clear D. Between the trimmed V and J ends, which lost 2 bases and 3 bases, there was a span of 10 bases. The length of the CDR3 is 14 residues. The germline V gene has CDR1 MDHEN and CDR2 SYDVKM. The CDR3 sequence: CASSLDGAYYGYTF. CDR3 nucleotide sequence: TGTGCCAGCAGTTTAGACGGAGCCTACTATGGCTACACCTTC.

The chain has TRBV7-8 and TRBJ2-3; possible D gene TRBD2, 6 bases. The germline CDR1 and CDR2 sequences are SGHVS and FQNEAQ. CDR3 length: 16 amino acids. Trimming removed 4 bases from V and 2 bases from J, with 16 bases in between. For the CDR3, the DNA is TGTGCCAGCAGCTCGCCCGGGACTTCATACACAGATACGCAGTATTTT. Translation: CASSSPGTSYTDTQYF.

The chain links TRBV11-2 to TRBJ1-4; weak D call: TRBD1 (5 bases). Germline lookup yields CDR1 SGHAT and CDR2 FQNNGV. Between the trimmed V and J ends, which lost 5 bases and 8 bases, there was a span of 15 bases. This CDR3 spans 14 amino acids. The CDR3 DNA sequence: TGTGCCAGCAGCCTAGGGACTTCCATGGAAAAACTGTTTTTT. Residues: CASSLGTSMEKLFF.

The V gene is TRBV28, the J gene TRBJ1-2, with D perhaps TRBD1 (6 bases). Trimming left V 5 bases short and J 4 bases short, with 23 bases between. The germline gives CDR1 MDHEN, CDR2 SYDVKM. The CDR3 spans 17 residues. The CDR3 coding sequence is TGTGCCAGCAGTAGTATTGGGACACGAGACTTAAGCTATGGCTACACCTTC. Residues: CASSSIGTRDLSYGYTF.

V usage is TRBV18 and J usage is TRBJ2-1, with 15 nucleotides matching TRBD2. Germline V lookup: CDR1 KGHSH, CDR2 LQKENI. The J segment lost 10 bases and the V segment lost 6 bases, leaving 10 bases of the junction unmatched. CDR3 length equals 16 residues. DNA for the CDR3: TGTGCCAGCTCGCGTCCAGGACTAGCGGGGGGGGACGAGCAGTTCTTC. As protein: CASSRPGLAGGDEQFF.

The CDR3 region is CATSSRRESPLHF. DNA of the CDR3: TGTGCCACCAGCAGCAGGAGGGAATCACCCCTCCACTTT. The chain joins TRBV15 to TRBJ1-6; D gene ambiguous. The CDR3 loop spans 13 amino acids. The germline gives CDR1 LNHNV, CDR2 YYDKDF (reference sequence). With 3 bases removed from V and 10 bases from J, the gap between germline ends came to 10 bases. The full variable domain, completed using reference TRBV15 and TRBJ1-6, is DAMVIQNPRYQVTQFGKPVTLSCSQTLNHNVMYWYQQKSSQAPKLLFHYYDKDFNNEADTPDNFQSRRPNTSFCFLDIRSPGLGDTAMYLCATSSRRESPLHFGNGTRLTVT.

The V gene is TRBV27, the J gene TRBJ1-5, with D possibly being TRBD1 (5 bases). In germline, CDR1 is MNHEY, CDR2 SMNVEV (reference sequence). This CDR3 is built from 14 residues. V lost 6 bases and J 4 bases, leaving 13 bases between the germline ends. The chain's CDR3 is CASRPDSTNQPQHF. CDR3 bases: TGTGCCAGCAGACCCGACAGTACGAATCAGCCCCAGCATTTT.

The chain links TRBV6-5 to TRBJ2-7; unclear D gene. This CDR3 is built from 16 residues. The germline V gene has CDR1 MNHEY and CDR2 SVGAGI. Trimming left V 0 bases short and J 3 bases short, with 15 bases between. The CDR3 sequence: CASSYSVASPLYEQYF. CDR3 bases: TGTGCCAGCAGTTACTCTGTAGCCAGCCCCCTCTACGAGCAGTACTTC.

The rearrangement uses TRBV6-2 or TRBV6-3 and TRBJ2-5; TRBD1 matches 9 bases. V trimming: 5 bases; J trimming: 1 base; junction bases outside the gene matches: 5. There are 15 residues in the CDR3. Looked up from germline, CDR1 is MNHEY and CDR2 is SVGEGT. This CDR3 is CASSPGTGPQETQYF. DNA of the CDR3: TGTGCCAGCAGTCCCGGGACAGGGCCCCAAGAGACCCAGTACTTC.

This chain links TRBV19 with TRBJ2-1; no clear D. V was pared by 5 bases and J by 4 bases, with 3 bases between. Germline loops: CDR1 LNHDA, CDR2 SQIVND (reference sequence). The CDR3 length is 11 residues. The CDR3 bases are TGTGCCAGTAGTGTTTACAATGAGCAGTTCTTC. Protein sequence: CASSVYNEQFF.

This chain joins TRBV4-1 and TRBJ1-1, with D perhaps matching TRBD1 (5 bases). The V gene lost 2 bases and the J gene lost 2 bases, with 9 bases spanning the gap. This CDR3 has 14 amino acids. In germline, CDR1 is MGHRA, CDR2 YSYEKL. Here the CDR3 DNA reads TGCGCCAGCAGCCAACCCCGGGGCAACACTGAAGCTTTCTTT. It codes for CASSQPRGNTEAFF.

DNA for the CDR3: TGTGCCACCAGCAGACCTGACAGGAACTATGGCTACACCTTC. Encoded protein: CATSRPDRNYGYTF. The V and J genes are TRBV15 and TRBJ1-2; D possibly corresponds to TRBD1 (6 bases). Looked up from germline, CDR1 is LNHNV and CDR2 is YYDKDF (reference sequence). CDR3 length: 14 amino acids. Trimming shortened V by 2 bases and J by 2 bases, and 9 bases separated the two germline ends.

The gene calls are TRBV5-4 and TRBJ1-5; D gene uncertain. Germline V gives CDR1 SGHNT, CDR2 YYREEE (reference sequence). The CDR3 covers 16 residues. V lost 0 bases to trimming and J lost 2 bases, with 12 bases between them. CDR3 DNA: TGTGCCAGCAGCTTGGGTGGTTCTACGGGCAATCAGCCCCAGCATTTT. It encodes CASSLGGSTGNQPQHF. The variable domain in full, completed from reference TRBV5-4 and TRBJ1-5, reads ETGVTQSPTHLIKTRGQQVTLRCSSQSGHNTVSWYQQALGQGPQFIFQYYREEENGRGNFPPRFSGLQFPNYSSELNVNALELDDSALYLCASSLGGSTGNQPQHFGDGTRLSIL.